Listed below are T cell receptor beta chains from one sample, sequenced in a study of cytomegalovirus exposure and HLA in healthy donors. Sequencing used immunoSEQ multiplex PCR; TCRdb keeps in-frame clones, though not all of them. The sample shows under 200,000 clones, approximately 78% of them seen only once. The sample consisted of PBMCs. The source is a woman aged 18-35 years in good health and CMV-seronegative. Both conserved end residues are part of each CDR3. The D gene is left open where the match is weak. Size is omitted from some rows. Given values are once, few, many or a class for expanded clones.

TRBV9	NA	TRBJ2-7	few	CASTPTGGGGTYEQYF	TGTGCCAGCACTCCCACCGGAGGGGGGGGAACCTACGAGCAGTACTTC
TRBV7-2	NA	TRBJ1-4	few	CASNPTGFTEKLFF	TGTGCCAGCAACCCGACGGGTTTTACTGAAAAACTGTTTTTT
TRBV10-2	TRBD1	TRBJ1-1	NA	CASSEGRGETEAFF	TGCGCCAGCAGTGAGGGCAGGGGGGAAACTGAAGCTTTCTTT
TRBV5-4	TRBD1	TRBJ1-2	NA	CASSLAGTGYNYGYTF	TGTGCCAGCAGCTTGGCCGGGACAGGGTACAACTATGGCTACACCTTC
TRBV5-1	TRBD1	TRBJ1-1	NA	CASSNQGDTEAFF	TGCGCCAGCAGTAACCAGGGGGACACTGAAGCTTTCTTT
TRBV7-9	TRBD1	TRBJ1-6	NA	CASSLSWDRRPPLHF	TGTGCCAGCAGCTTAAGTTGGGACAGGAGGCCACCCCTCCACTTT
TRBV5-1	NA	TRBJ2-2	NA	CASSLFAGNTGELFF	TGCGCCAGCAGCTTGTTCGCGGGCAACACCGGGGAGCTGTTTTTT
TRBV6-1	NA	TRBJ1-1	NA	CASSVIGGQNTEAFF	TGTGCCAGCAGTGTCATAGGGGGACAGAACACTGAAGCTTTCTTT
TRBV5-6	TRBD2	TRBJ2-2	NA	CASSLLAGEYTGELFF	TGTGCCAGCAGCTTGTTAGCGGGGGAGTACACCGGGGAGCTGTTTTTT
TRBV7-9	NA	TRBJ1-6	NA	CASSNSGVFYNSPLHF	TGTGCCAGCAGCAATTCAGGGGTTTTCTATAATTCACCCCTCCACTTT
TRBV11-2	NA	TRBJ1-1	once	CASSPTGFPMNTEAFF	TGTGCCAGCAGCCCAACCGGGTTCCCAATGAACACTGAAGCTTTCTTT
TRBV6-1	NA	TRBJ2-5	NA	CASRFGQQETQYF	TGTGCCAGCAGATTTGGACAGCAAGAGACCCAGTACTTC
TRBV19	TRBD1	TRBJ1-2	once	CASRKTGEANYGYTF	TGTGCCAGTAGGAAAACAGGGGAAGCTAACTATGGCTACACCTTC
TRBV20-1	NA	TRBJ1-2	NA	CSTRGRRGYTF	TGCAGTACCAGGGGTCGACGTGGCTACACCTTC
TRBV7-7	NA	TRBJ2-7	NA	CASSLGQGIYEQYF	TGTGCCAGCAGCTTAGGGCAGGGTATCTACGAGCAGTACTTC
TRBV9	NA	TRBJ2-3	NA	CASSAFSRGDTQYF	TGTGCCAGCAGCGCCTTCTCAAGGGGAGATACGCAGTATTTT
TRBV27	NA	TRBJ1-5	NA	CASRLTGGNQPQHF	TGTGCCAGCAGACTTACAGGTGGGAATCAGCCCCAGCATTTT